The T cell receptor beta chain under discussion was sequenced for a study of cytomegalovirus exposure and HLA in healthy donors. The germline CDR1 and CDR2 sequences are MGHDK and SYGVNS. This CDR3 is built from 16 residues. The V segment lost 7 bases and the J segment 6 bases; nucleotides outside the gene matches: 12. Points on this clone: The antigen is unknown. The same CDR3 can be traced to other DNA sequences in this sample.

The study ran its PCR with 60 Vbeta and 13 Jbeta primers. Profiling relied on immunoSEQ multiplex PCR, and the TCRdb table lists in-frame clones only, not all of them. The top ten clones hold 6.5% to 8.5% of a sample with approximately 150,000 clones, approximately 80% of them seen once. The study's findings and limits: Earlier analysis yielded a pattern in which most TCR beta V segments were productive about 87% or about 30% of the time. By HLA locus, TCR association rates varied in a later analysis, with DRB1 showing the most and HLA-C the fewest. There were several of the most significant clusters that appeared linked to common viral pathogens in a later analysis.

This TCR was sampled from a man aged 25 to 45 in good health and CMV-seropositive. Sequencing was carried out using PBMCs. The rearrangement joins TRBV25-1 to TRBJ2-1; 10 positions agree with TRBD2. CDR3 protein: CASNSDGLAGVNEQFF. DNA of the CDR3: TGTGCCAGCAATTCGGACGGGCTAGCGGGAGTCAATGAGCAGTTCTTC.